The 23 T cell receptor beta chains reported below all come from one sample, sequenced in a study of T cells in Graves' hyperthyroidism and ophthalmopathy. Amplified TCR beta CDR3 regions came from RNA transcripts. RT-PCR in the first round (using the HTBI primer set) targeted the TCR CDR3. TCRdb processed the multiplex PCR reads anew with MiXCR; each CDR3 protein has one entry. The sample yields 550,000 to 600,000 distinct CDR3 sequences, 16% seen once. Sequencing used blood. Source of these receptors: a woman in her late teens or twenties with Graves' hyperthyroidism.

The chain links TRBV30 to TRBJ1-5; unclear D gene. CDR3 length: 14 amino acids. From germline, CDR1 is GTSNPN and CDR2 SVGIG (reference sequence). V was pared by 1 base and J by 6 bases, with 13 bases between. The CDR3 sequence is CAWSEVEGGQPQHF. Written as DNA, the CDR3 is TGTGCCTGGAGTGAGGTGGAGGGAGGTCAGCCCCAGCATTTT.

This clonotype was picked up a small number of times. V is TRBV14 and J is TRBJ2-3; D is unresolved. V lost 1 base, J lost 3 bases, and 8 bases lay in between. CDR1 and CDR2 (germline): SGHDN, FVKESK. CDR3 size: 14 residues. In DNA, the CDR3 is TGTGCCAGCAGCCAAGTTCGGGCTACAGATACGCAGTATTTT. It translates to CASSQVRATDTQYF.

The chain links TRBV28 to TRBJ1-6, with 8 bases fitting TRBD1. From germline, CDR1 is MDHEN and CDR2 SYDVKM. This CDR3 has 15 amino acids. V shed 5 bases and J 7 bases; nucleotides not matched to a gene: 7. CDR3 loop: CASSAPQGANSPLHF. CDR3 in DNA: TGTGCCAGCAGTGCCCCCCAGGGGGCGAATTCACCCCTCCACTTT. Combining the CDR3 with reference TRBV28 and TRBJ1-6 gives the whole variable domain DVKVTQSSRYLVKRTGEKVFLECVQDMDHENMFWYRQDPGLGLRLIYFSYDVKMKEKGDIPEGYSVSREKKERFSLILESASTNQTSMYLCASSAPQGANSPLHFGNGTRLTVT.

The chain uses TRBV24-1 and TRBJ2-1; D is unclear. Trimming cost V 4 bases and J 10 bases, with 13 bases left between them. Per the germline V gene, CDR1 is KGHDR and CDR2 is SFDVKD. The CDR3 runs 13 residues. CDR3 nucleotide sequence: TGTGCCACCAGTGACGTTGACTTAAGGGAGCAGTTCTTC. Its translation: CATSDVDLREQFF.

This clonotype was observed at least ten times. The J gene is TRBJ1-5, the V gene TRBV29-1; 9 positions match TRBD1. V shed 4 bases, J shed 4 bases, and the junction held 2 bases outside the gene matches. This CDR3 is built from 13 residues. The germline CDR1 and CDR2 sequences are SQVTM and ANQGSEA. CDR3: CSVGQGGNQPQHF. The CDR3 DNA follows: TGCAGCGTTGGACAGGGGGGGAATCAGCCCCAGCATTTT.

This clonotype was counted between two and nine times. The genes are TRBV12-3 or TRBV12-4 and TRBJ1-1; D might be TRBD1 (6 bases). The CDR3 runs 13 residues. V lost 3 bases and J 10 bases, leaving 15 bases between the germline ends. CDR3 sequence (DNA): TGTGCCAGCAGTTTCAATCCTCCAGGGGTAGCTTTCTTT. Translation gives CASSFNPPGVAFF.

This clonotype showed up many times. The V call is TRBV6-1, the J call TRBJ2-7, with 10 positions matching TRBD2. Germline V gives CDR1 MNHNS, CDR2 SASEGT. Losses at the gene ends were 7 bases for V and 4 bases for J; bases not matched to a gene: 7. The CDR3 totals 14 residues. In DNA, the CDR3 is TGTGCCAGCAAGAAAGGACTAGCGGATTACGAGCAGTACTTC. Translation gives CASKKGLADYEQYF.

The genes are TRBV20-1 and TRBJ1-2, with D perhaps matching TRBD1 (5 bases). CDR3 length: 14 amino acids. Trimming removed 2 bases at V and 5 bases at J, with 15 bases between. The germline gives CDR1 DFQATT, CDR2 SNEGSKA (reference sequence). The CDR3 protein is CSARPGTGGYGYTF. The CDR3 DNA sequence: TGCAGTGCTAGACCCGGGACTGGGGGATATGGCTACACCTTC.

This clonotype has at least ten counts. The chain combines TRBV2 with TRBJ2-7; D not certain. CDR3 length: 14 residues. In germline, CDR1 is SNHLY, CDR2 FYNNEI. V lost 2 bases and J 1 base, leaving 9 bases between the germline ends. The CDR3 DNA reads TGTGCCAGCAGTGAAAGGACCGGATCCTACGAGCAGTACTTC. As protein: CASSERTGSYEQYF.

This clonotype was observed at least ten times. V and J are TRBV11-2 and TRBJ2-1; D is uncertain. Trimming took 0 bases from V and 0 from J, leaving 3 bases between them. Germline assignment: CDR1 SGHAT and CDR2 FQNNGV. This CDR3 is 14 amino acids long. CDR3 in amino acids: CASSLEGSYNEQFF. CDR3 DNA: TGTGCCAGCAGCTTAGAGGGCTCCTACAATGAGCAGTTCTTC. The whole variable domain, remainder taken from reference TRBV11-2 and TRBJ2-1, is EAGVAQSPRYKIIEKRQSVAFWCNPISGHATLYWYQQILGQGPKLLIQFQNNGVVDDSQLPKDRFSAERLKGVDSTLKIQPAKLEDSAVYLCASSLEGSYNEQFFGPGTRLTVL.

This clonotype occurred many times. This sequence joins TRBV12-3 or TRBV12-4 and TRBJ2-7; perhaps TRBD2 as D (7 bases). Trimming removed 5 bases from V and 6 bases from J, with 14 bases in between. The CDR3 sequence is 13 residues long. The CDR3: CASSPGGLGEQYF. For the CDR3, the DNA is TGTGCCAGCAGTCCCGGGGGGCTCGGCGAGCAGTACTTC.

This clonotype showed up just a few times. The chain recombines TRBV19 with TRBJ1-2, with unresolved D. Trimming took off 5 bases at V and 8 bases at J, with 18 bases between the two ends. Per germline, CDR1 LNHDA and CDR2 SQIVND (reference sequence). There are 14 residues in the CDR3. The CDR3 loop is CASSSRQRLYGYTF. In nucleotides, the CDR3 is TGTGCCAGTAGTTCCCGGCAGCGGCTCTACGGCTACACCTTC.

This clonotype was detected ten times or more. J is TRBJ2-5 and V is TRBV20-1; 10 nucleotides agree with TRBD2. CDR1 is DFQATT and CDR2 is SNEGSKA in the germline V gene (reference sequence). This CDR3 comprises 14 residues. V shed 5 bases and J 5 bases; nucleotides not matched to a gene: 8. The CDR3 reads CSADQREGGETQYF. The CDR3 bases are TGCAGTGCTGACCAGCGGGAGGGCGGCGAGACCCAGTACTTC.

This clonotype was seen a few times. The gene calls are TRBV6-4 and TRBJ2-7; 12 bases fit TRBD2. The length of the CDR3 is 15 residues. Germline V gene data show CDR1 as MRHNA and CDR2 as SNTAGT. Losses at the gene ends were 6 bases for V and 7 bases for J; bases not matched to a gene: 10. The CDR3, as DNA: TGTGCCAGCAGACCCTCTAGCGGGGGGGCGAGAGAGCAGTACTTC. It is translated as CASRPSSGGAREQYF.

This chain connects TRBV28 to TRBJ2-7; 13 positions agree with TRBD2. This CDR3 contains 22 residues. Germline lookup yields CDR1 MDHEN and CDR2 SYDVKM. After removal of 8 bases from V and 0 bases from J, the junction contained 25 bases not matched to a gene. In DNA, the CDR3 is TGTGCCAGCCGTGCCCGGGACAGGGGAGATCCCGGGACTAGCGGGATCTCCTACGAGCAGTACTTC. Translating it yields CASRARDRGDPGTSGISYEQYF.

This clonotype was observed a handful of times. This chain connects TRBV4-1 to TRBJ1-1; the D is unclear. V was pared by 1 base and J by 1 base, with 13 bases between. This CDR3 region has 16 residues. Germline V gene sequence: CDR1 MGHRA, CDR2 YSYEKL. The CDR3 spells CASSQAPLAPNTEAFF. Here the CDR3 DNA reads TGCGCCAGCAGCCAAGCACCTTTGGCCCCGAACACTGAAGCTTTCTTT.

This clonotype was recorded a few times. The gene calls are TRBV5-1 and TRBJ2-2; 14 positions match TRBD2. This CDR3 comprises 18 residues. Trimming removed 2 bases from V and 1 base from J; junction bases left unmatched: 4. From germline, CDR1 is SGHRS and CDR2 YFSETQ. CDR3 protein: CASSFGTSGRRNTGELFF. The CDR3 coding sequence is TGCGCCAGCAGCTTCGGGACTAGCGGGAGAAGGAACACCGGGGAGCTGTTTTTT. The full variable domain, its missing parts supplied by reference TRBV5-1 and TRBJ2-2, is KAGVTQTPRYLIKTRGQQVTLSCSPISGHRSVSWYQQTPGQGLQFLFEYFSETQRNKGNFPGRFSGRQFSNSRSEMNVSTLELGDSALYLCASSFGTSGRRNTGELFFGEGSRLTVL.

This clonotype was counted between two and nine times. This rearrangement joins TRBV19 to TRBJ2-7; 10 bases match TRBD2. J was trimmed by 3 bases and V by 4 bases; bases with no gene match: 9. This CDR3 comprises 16 residues. From germline, CDR1 is LNHDA and CDR2 SQIVND (reference sequence). The DNA for the CDR3 is TGTGCCAGTAGTACGGGGACTAGCGAGATATACTACGAGCAGTACTTC. Its protein product is CASSTGTSEIYYEQYF.

This clonotype was counted only a few times. V and J are TRBV7-9 and TRBJ2-1; no definite D call. V was clipped by 6 bases and J by 8 bases, with 14 bases between them. Germline lookup yields CDR1 SEHNR and CDR2 FQNEAQ (reference sequence). This CDR3 contains 13 residues. Here the CDR3 reads CASSLGFRDEQFF. As DNA, the CDR3 is TGTGCCAGCAGTCTCGGCTTTCGGGATGAGCAGTTCTTC.

There are many counts of this clonotype. This chain joins TRBV6-1 and TRBJ1-1, with a weak D call TRBD1 (5 bases). This CDR3 is 14 amino acids long. Germline CDR1 is MNHNS and CDR2 is SASEGT. V dropped 3 bases and J dropped 0 bases, with 8 bases sitting between them. In DNA form, the CDR3 reads TGTGCCAGCAGTGAGGGACTGGTGAACACTGAAGCTTTCTTT. Translated, it gives CASSEGLVNTEAFF.

The rearrangement joins TRBV28 to TRBJ2-2, with 7 bases fitting TRBD1. The CDR3 covers 13 residues. The ends lost 9 bases at V and 4 bases at J; junction bases unmatched: 5. Germline assignment: CDR1 MDHEN and CDR2 SYDVKM. CDR3 amino acids: CASIDRATGELFF. CDR3 DNA: TGTGCCAGTATAGACAGGGCCACCGGGGAGCTGTTTTTT.

The V gene is TRBV12-3 or TRBV12-4, the J gene TRBJ1-3; no clear D gene. The length of the CDR3 is 16 residues. Between the trimmed V and J ends, which lost 2 bases and 0 bases, there was a span of 11 bases. This chain's CDR3 is CASSLSGFFSGNTIYF. CDR3 DNA: TGTGCCAGCAGTTTATCAGGTTTTTTCTCTGGAAACACCATATATTTT.

This clonotype has just a few counts. This chain joins TRBV6-1 and TRBJ2-2; D might be TRBD1 or TRBD2, each matching 6 bases. Trimming cost V 3 bases and J 6 bases, with 14 bases left between them. This CDR3 comprises 15 residues. Germline V gene sequence: CDR1 MNHNS, CDR2 SASEGT. For the CDR3, the DNA is TGTGCCAGCAGTGAGAGTGGGGGGCCAGCCGGGGAGCTGTTTTTT. Translation gives CASSESGGPAGELFF.